The 28 T cell receptor beta chains below were found in one sample sequenced in a study of T cell repertoires in cytomegalovirus infection. Using its own MiXCR run on the reads, TCRdb lists one record per CDR3 protein. Altogether about 500,000 distinct CDR3 sequences are present, around 30% being singletons, with the ten largest covering about 17%. No antigen is known for these receptors. The specimen was cultured PBMCs, collected from culture after CMV antigen stimulation. The receptors come from a human donor in good health (CMV status not recorded). Some clones in this sample may be carry-over from other donors' samples.

The rearrangement joins TRBV5-1 to TRBJ2-5; D not resolved. Germline lookup yields CDR1 SGHRS and CDR2 YFSETQ. This CDR3 is 13 amino acids long. V lost 3 bases, J lost 2 bases, and 8 bases lay in between. The CDR3 is CASSSGRQETQYF. DNA for the CDR3: TGCGCCAGCAGCTCCGGACGTCAAGAGACCCAGTACTTC.

The chain uses TRBV28 and TRBJ1-1; 9 positions match TRBD1. Germline lookup yields CDR1 MDHEN and CDR2 SYDVKM. The CDR3 sequence is 14 residues long. V lost 10 bases to trimming and J lost 0 bases; unmatched junction nucleotides: 6. The CDR3 is CATRQGGMNTEAFF. The DNA of the CDR3 is TGTGCCACCAGACAGGGGGGGATGAACACTGAAGCTTTCTTT.

This chain uses TRBV7-2 with TRBJ1-5, with no clear D. Germline CDR1 SGHTA, CDR2 FQGNSA. The CDR3 contains 13 residues. Trimming stripped 6 bases from V and 2 bases from J, with 8 bases between. CDR3 in amino acids: CASSSEGNQPQHF. In nucleotides, the CDR3 is TGTGCCAGCAGTTCAGAGGGCAATCAGCCCCAGCATTTT.

This clonotype has a count of ten or more. V usage is TRBV27 and J usage is TRBJ2-7, with D tentatively TRBD2 (5 bases). The length of the CDR3 is 13 residues. Trimming pared 8 bases from V and 0 bases from J, leaving 11 bases between. CDR1 and CDR2 from the germline V gene are MNHEY and SMNVEV (reference sequence). This CDR3 is CASHRGPSYEQYF. In DNA form, the CDR3 reads TGTGCCAGCCATCGAGGGCCCTCCTACGAGCAGTACTTC.

This chain joins TRBV5-5 and TRBJ2-1; maybe TRBD2 (6 bases). Germline V gene data show CDR1 as SGHKS and CDR2 as YYEKEE (reference sequence). The CDR3 runs 15 residues. V was clipped by 2 bases and J by 5 bases, with 14 bases between them. DNA of the CDR3: TGTGCCAGCAGCTTCGGGACTCTTGGGAACAATGAGCAGTTCTTC. Protein: CASSFGTLGNNEQFF.

V usage is TRBV19 and J usage is TRBJ2-1; the D is unclear. CDR1 is LNHDA, CDR2 SQIVND, per germline (reference sequence). V shed 1 base and J shed 4 bases, with 11 bases lying between them. This CDR3 region has 15 residues. The CDR3 sequence is CASSIVQNSYNEQFF. The CDR3 nucleotides are TGTGCCAGTAGTATAGTACAGAATAGTTACAATGAGCAGTTCTTC.

The J gene is TRBJ2-2, the V gene TRBV5-1, with a tentative D call TRBD1 (6 bases). The CDR3 covers 16 residues. Germline CDR1 reads SGHRS; CDR2 reads YFSETQ. V gave up 0 bases and J gave up 0 bases, with 9 bases separating them. CDR3 amino acids: CASSLAGTSNTGELFF. The CDR3 nucleotides read TGCGCCAGCAGCTTGGCCGGGACATCGAACACCGGGGAGCTGTTTTTT.

The V and J genes are TRBV19 and TRBJ2-1; no definite D call. This CDR3 spans 13 amino acids. Trimming removed 6 bases at V and 3 bases at J, with 9 bases between. Per germline, CDR1 LNHDA and CDR2 SQIVND (reference sequence). CDR3 amino acids: CASRKQIYNEQFF. For the CDR3, the DNA is TGTGCCAGTAGGAAACAGATCTACAATGAGCAGTTCTTC.

This chain joins TRBV6-1 and TRBJ2-6, with D perhaps matching TRBD1 (6 bases). This CDR3 region has 14 residues. Trimming took 8 bases from V and 4 from J, leaving 12 bases between them. Germline V gives CDR1 MNHNS, CDR2 SASEGT. For the CDR3, the DNA is TGTGCCAGCCCAGGGGCCTCCGGGGCCAACGTCCTGACTTTC. Translation: CASPGASGANVLTF.

This chain uses TRBV28 with TRBJ1-2; 7 bases are shared with TRBD1. The germline gives CDR1 MDHEN, CDR2 SYDVKM. The CDR3 length is 14 residues. V dropped 3 bases and J dropped 5; count of bases not matched to a gene: 6. The CDR3 DNA sequence: TGTGCCAGCAGTTTTTGGGACAGCACGTATGGCTACACCTTC. This translates into CASSFWDSTYGYTF.

This clonotype occurred many times. CDR3 region: CASSPDRGNSPLHF. In nucleotides, the CDR3 is TGTGCCAGCAGCCCTGACAGGGGTAATTCACCCCTCCACTTT. The V gene is TRBV7-6, the J gene TRBJ1-6; TRBD1 aligns across 8 bases. The germline CDR1 and CDR2 sequences are SGHVS and FNYEAQ. This CDR3 spans 14 amino acids. With 5 bases clipped from V and 6 bases from J, the junction kept 3 bases outside the gene matches.

This clonotype was counted only a few times. The CDR3 sequence is CASSERRSESLEQYF. CDR3 bases: TGTGCCAGCAGCGAAAGACGGTCCGAGTCGTTGGAGCAGTACTTC. The J gene is TRBJ2-7, the V gene TRBV7-2; no firm D call. This CDR3 is 15 amino acids long. Germline V CDR1 and CDR2: SGHTA, FQGNSA. Between the trimmed V and J ends, which lost 5 bases and 7 bases, there was a span of 21 bases. Supplemented by reference TRBV7-2 and TRBJ2-7, the full variable domain reads GAGVSQSPSNKVTEKGKDVELRCDPISGHTALYWYRQSLGQGLEFLIYFQGNSAPDKSGLPSDRFSAERTGGSVSTLTIQRTQQEDSAVYLCASSERRSESLEQYFGPGTRLTVT.

V and J are TRBV4-3 and TRBJ2-1; no firm D call. CDR1 and CDR2 (germline): LGHNA, YSLEER. Trimming stripped 0 bases from V and 9 bases from J, with 9 bases between. The CDR3 extends over 13 amino acids. This chain's CDR3 is CASSQDIGFEQFF. The CDR3 DNA sequence: TGCGCCAGCAGCCAAGATATCGGCTTTGAGCAGTTCTTC.

This clonotype was detected a few times. This sequence joins TRBV7-2 and TRBJ2-1; no clear D. Germline values: CDR1 SGHTA, CDR2 FQGNSA. Trimming cost V 2 bases and J 4 bases, with 6 bases left between them. The CDR3 consists of 13 residues. The CDR3 is CASSLNHYNEQFF. The DNA for the CDR3 is TGTGCCAGCAGCTTAAACCATTACAATGAGCAGTTCTTC.

The V and J genes are TRBV5-1 and TRBJ1-5, with D unclear. With 0 bases removed from V and 0 bases from J, the gap between germline ends came to 7 bases. The CDR3 is made up of 15 amino acids. Germline V gene data show CDR1 as SGHRS and CDR2 as YFSETQ. The CDR3 region is CASSLEGNSNQPQHF. In nucleotides, the CDR3 is TGCGCCAGCAGCTTGGAAGGAAATAGCAATCAGCCCCAGCATTTT.

V usage is TRBV6-2 or TRBV6-3 and J usage is TRBJ2-7; 9 bases fit TRBD2. Germline assignment: CDR1 MNHEY and CDR2 SVGEGT. With 0 bases clipped from V and 1 base from J, the junction kept 7 bases outside the gene matches. The CDR3 runs to 17 residues. The chain's CDR3 is CASSYSGLAGKSYEQYF. In nucleotides, the CDR3 is TGTGCCAGCAGTTACTCGGGGCTAGCGGGAAAGTCCTACGAGCAGTACTTC.

This clonotype was seen a few times. The rearrangement uses TRBV5-4 and TRBJ1-1, with TRBD1 matching over 9 bases. Trimming at V came to 4 bases and at J to 2 bases, leaving 6 bases not matched to a gene. Per germline, CDR1 SGHNT and CDR2 YYREEE (reference sequence). CDR3 length: 15 residues. The DNA for the CDR3 is TGTGCCAGCAGCCACGGGACAGGGCCTAACACTGAAGCTTTCTTT. Translated: CASSHGTGPNTEAFF.

This clonotype was seen a handful of times. This chain links TRBV6-2 or TRBV6-3 with TRBJ2-1; D call uncertain. The V end was cut by 2 bases, the J end by 8 bases, with 13 bases between. CDR3 length: 14 residues. Germline values: CDR1 MNHEY, CDR2 SVGEGT. The CDR3 DNA reads TGTGCCAGCAGTTACCTCAATCTAAATGATGAGCAGTTCTTC. This gives the protein CASSYLNLNDEQFF.

In this sample, this clonotype turned up a few times. V usage is TRBV6-2 or TRBV6-3 and J usage is TRBJ2-7, with D perhaps matching TRBD2 (5 bases). CDR1 is MNHEY, CDR2 SVGEGT, per germline. Trimming left V 0 bases short and J 0 bases short, with 21 bases between. The CDR3 is made up of 19 amino acids. The CDR3: CASSYSTQRSYPSSYEQYV. The CDR3 DNA reads as TGTGCCAGCAGTTACTCGACTCAGCGGTCCTACCCAAGCTCCTACGAGCAGTACGTC.

The chain is built from TRBV29-1 and TRBJ1-4, with D possibly being TRBD1 (5 bases). V was pared by 7 bases and J by 3 bases, with 12 bases between. This CDR3 is built from 13 residues. Per the germline V gene, CDR1 is SQVTM and CDR2 is ANQGSEA. The CDR3 protein is CSAGGGSNEKLFF. In DNA, the CDR3 is TGCAGCGCCGGGGGAGGGTCTAATGAAAAACTGTTTTTT.

V and J are TRBV7-9 and TRBJ2-3; the D is unclear. V was trimmed by 2 bases and J by 4 bases, leaving 10 bases between them. The CDR3 sequence is 14 residues long. Looked up from germline, CDR1 is SEHNR and CDR2 is FQNEAQ (reference sequence). The CDR3 loop reads CASSLFEGPDTQYF. For the CDR3, the DNA is TGTGCCAGCAGCTTATTTGAAGGGCCAGATACGCAGTATTTT.

The genes are TRBV29-1 and TRBJ2-4, with 9 positions matching TRBD1. Per germline, CDR1 SQVTM and CDR2 ANQGSEA. CDR3 length: 15 residues. The trim removed 6 bases at V and 10 bases at J, leaving 16 bases unmatched. CDR3 sequence reads: CSVVYLTGGFGIQYF. The CDR3 nucleotides read TGCAGCGTGGTCTACTTGACAGGGGGATTTGGTATTCAGTACTTC.

This chain links TRBV4-2 with TRBJ2-7; 11 positions agree with TRBD2. After removal of 5 bases from V and 6 bases from J, the junction contained 9 bases not matched to a gene. The CDR3 is made up of 15 amino acids. Germline CDR1 and CDR2: LGHNA and YNFKEQ. CDR3 DNA: TGTGCCAGCAGCATACTAGCGGGAGATCGGGGCGAGCAGTACTTC. It specifies CASSILAGDRGEQYF.

The rearrangement joins TRBV20-1 to TRBJ2-1; D remains unclear. The germline V gene encodes CDR1 DFQATT and CDR2 SNEGSKA (reference sequence). CDR3 length: 14 residues. Deletions cut 0 bases from V and 5 bases from J, with 11 bases between. CDR3 sequence (DNA): TGCAGTGCTAGAGATTGGACCCAGAACAATGAGCAGTTCTTC. Translating it yields CSARDWTQNNEQFF.

This clonotype was seen repeatedly, ten times or more. The chain uses TRBV29-1 and TRBJ2-2, with D possibly being TRBD1 (6 bases). Trimming took off 3 bases at V and 6 bases at J, with 11 bases between the two ends. CDR1 and CDR2 (germline): SQVTM, ANQGSEA. The CDR3 extends over 13 amino acids. CDR3 nucleotides: TGCAGCGTTGATCAAGGGGGATCCGGGGAGCTGTTTTTT. This translates into CSVDQGGSGELFF.

Details on this clonotype: This likely comes from a read error, as the CDR3 has no conserved phenylalanine or tryptophan at its end. The chain couples TRBV12-3 or TRBV12-4 to TRBJ1-1; D possibly corresponds to TRBD1 (6 bases). V was clipped by 6 bases and J by 0 bases, with 11 bases between them. The CDR3 is 14 amino acids. CDR3 sequence reads: CASSSGTLNTEAFS. CDR3 in DNA: TGTGCCAGCAGCTCCGGGACATTGAACACTGAAGCTTTCTCT.

There are a few counts of this clonotype. The chain combines TRBV7-2 with TRBJ2-5; the D is unclear. The CDR3 is made up of 12 amino acids. Per germline, CDR1 SGHTA and CDR2 FQGNSA. V was cut by 4 bases and J by 8 bases, with 11 bases left in between. The CDR3 region is CASSYKGPTQYF. The DNA of the CDR3 is TGTGCCAGCAGCTATAAGGGCCCTACCCAGTACTTC.

The CDR3 here is CASSLRAGRQPQHF. In DNA form, the CDR3 reads TGTGCCAGCAGTTTACGAGCAGGACGACAGCCCCAGCATTTT. The chain joins TRBV27 to TRBJ1-5; D remains unclear. V lost 2 bases, J lost 7 bases, and 12 bases lay in between. Germline lookup yields CDR1 MNHEY and CDR2 SMNVEV (reference sequence). The CDR3 is 14 residues long.